A selection of T cell receptor beta chains follows, all from one sample in a study of cytomegalovirus exposure and HLA in healthy donors. Profiled with immunoSEQ multiplex PCR; TCRdb holds only in-frame clones, not every one. This table holds about 120,000 clones. Sample: PBMCs. The receptors here all came from a man younger than 30 in good health and CMV-seronegative. Each CDR3 is given with its conserved first and last residue. A D gene is named only where the DNA matches it firmly.

D: NA; V: TRBV4-1; J: TRBJ2-5; CDR3: CASSYGGRDFATQYF; DNA: TGCGCCAGCAGCTACGGAGGAAGGGACTTCGCGACCCAGTACTTC
D: TRBD1; V: TRBV6-1; J: TRBJ1-2; CDR3: CASSARQGSDYGYTF; DNA: TGTGCCAGCAGTGCCCGACAGGGGTCGGACTATGGCTACACCTTC
D: TRBD1; V: TRBV9; J: TRBJ1-2; CDR3: CASSVIQGSGYTF; DNA: TGTGCCAGCAGCGTAATACAGGGGAGCGGCTACACCTTC
D: NA; V: TRBV6-6; J: TRBJ1-6; CDR3: CASSYLAVNSPLHF; DNA: TGTGCCAGCAGTTACTTGGCCGTTAATTCACCCCTCCACTTT
D: NA; V: TRBV9; J: TRBJ2-7; CDR3: CASTPADSYEQYF; DNA: TGTGCCAGCACCCCCGCAGACTCCTACGAGCAGTACTTC
D: NA; V: TRBV6-5; J: TRBJ1-2; CDR3: CASSMGAGNYGYTF; DNA: TGTGCCAGCAGTATGGGGGCAGGGAACTATGGCTACACCTTC
D: TRBD2; V: TRBV2; J: TRBJ2-1; CDR3: CASKREGQYNEQFF; DNA: TGTGCCAGCAAGCGGGAGGGCCAGTACAATGAGCAGTTCTTC
D: TRBD1; V: TRBV9; J: TRBJ1-2; CDR3: CASSFPGTGGRGYGYTF; DNA: TGTGCCAGCAGCTTTCCCGGGACAGGGGGAAGAGGGTATGGCTACACCTTC
D: TRBD1; V: TRBV4-1; J: TRBJ1-2; CDR3: CASSQAGQGASGYTF; DNA: TGCGCCAGCAGCCAAGCGGGACAGGGGGCAAGTGGCTACACCTTC
D: NA; V: TRBV2; J: TRBJ2-6; CDR3: CASSEALTAVLRANVLTF; DNA: TGTGCCAGCAGTGAAGCGCTGACAGCCGTCCTGAGGGCCAACGTCCTGACTTTC
D: TRBD1; V: TRBV15; J: TRBJ2-4; CDR3: CATSRGTGGIAKNIQYF; DNA: TGTGCCACCAGCAGAGGAACAGGGGGAATAGCCAAAAACATTCAGTACTTC
D: TRBD1; V: TRBV6-5; J: TRBJ2-2; CDR3: CASRRQGVGTGELFF; DNA: TGTGCCAGCAGAAGACAGGGGGTGGGGACCGGGGAGCTGTTTTTT
D: NA; V: TRBV5-6; J: TRBJ2-3; CDR3: CASSFSGTDTQYF; DNA: TGTGCCAGCAGCTTTTCTGGCACAGATACGCAGTATTTT
D: TRBD1; V: TRBV19; J: TRBJ1-2; CDR3: CASTRFTGQGTGYGYTF; DNA: TGTGCCAGCACCCGCTTCACGGGACAGGGGACGGGCTATGGCTACACCTTC
D: NA; V: TRBV2; J: TRBJ1-2; CDR3: CASSEAGGSHTF; DNA: TGTGCCAGCAGTGAAGCAGGCGGATCCCACACCTTC
D: NA; V: TRBV5-4; J: TRBJ2-7; CDR3: CASSLARTADEQYF; DNA: TGTGCCAGCAGCTTGGCACGGACAGCGGACGAGCAGTACTTC
D: TRBD2; V: TRBV18; J: TRBJ2-3; CDR3: CASSPPGLANPDTQYF; DNA: TGTGCCAGCTCACCCCCGGGACTAGCCAACCCGGATACGCAGTATTTT
D: TRBD2; V: TRBV9; J: TRBJ2-5; CDR3: CASSVTSGGAIQETQYF; DNA: TGTGCCAGCAGCGTAACTAGCGGGGGGGCAATCCAAGAGACCCAGTACTTC
D: TRBD1; V: TRBV27; J: TRBJ1-5; CDR3: CASSSRTGAVSNQPQHF; DNA: TGTGCCAGCAGCTCTCGGACAGGGGCCGTTAGCAATCAGCCCCAGCATTTT
D: TRBD1; V: TRBV5-1; J: TRBJ2-6; CDR3: CASSLAPLPRGTVLSGANVLTF; DNA: TGCGCCAGCAGCTTGGCTCCTCTCCCCCGTGGGACAGTCCTCTCTGGGGCCAACGTCCTGACTTTC
D: NA; V: TRBV11-2; J: TRBJ1-1; CDR3: CASSFWGPNTEAFF; DNA: TGTGCCAGCAGCTTTTGGGGGCCGAACACTGAAGCTTTCTTT
D: NA; V: TRBV5-1; J: TRBJ1-1; CDR3: CASSRSLGSGTEAFF; DNA: TGCGCCAGCAGCCGCTCATTAGGGAGCGGGACTGAAGCTTTCTTT
D: NA; V: TRBV5-5; J: TRBJ2-7; CDR3: CASSLGERASNEQYF; DNA: TGTGCCAGCAGCTTGGGGGAGAGGGCTTCTAACGAGCAGTACTTC
D: TRBD2; V: TRBV2; J: TRBJ2-1; CDR3: CASSEGSSGGEQFF; DNA: TGTGCCAGCAGTGAGGGTAGTAGCGGGGGTGAGCAGTTCTTC
D: NA; V: TRBV10-1; J: TRBJ2-7; CDR3: CASQFRGQQYF; DNA: TGCGCCAGTCAATTTCGCGGGCAGCAGTACTTC
D: TRBD1; V: TRBV19; J: TRBJ1-2; CDR3: CASSDRTGSYGYTF; DNA: TGTGCCAGTAGTGATCGGACAGGGAGCTATGGCTACACCTTC
D: TRBD2; V: TRBV4-2; J: TRBJ2-3; CDR3: CASSQEGTSGQSGGTQYF; DNA: TGTGCCAGCAGCCAAGAGGGGACTAGCGGGCAATCGGGGGGTACGCAGTATTTT
D: TRBD1; V: TRBV12-5; J: TRBJ2-6; CDR3: CASGLQGAAGANVLTF; DNA: TGTGCTAGTGGACTACAGGGGGCGGCAGGGGCCAACGTCCTGACTTTC
D: NA; V: TRBV11-2; J: TRBJ2-7; CDR3: CASSPYYEQYF; DNA: TGTGCCAGCAGCCCCTACTACGAGCAGTACTTC
D: TRBD1; V: TRBV9; J: TRBJ2-2; CDR3: CASSVGAPGQGDTGELFF; DNA: TGTGCCAGCAGCGTCGGAGCCCCGGGACAGGGTGACACCGGGGAGCTGTTTTTT
D: NA; V: TRBV28; J: TRBJ2-2; CDR3: CASRDWAAELFF; DNA: TGTGCCAGCAGGGATTGGGCCGCGGAGCTGTTTTTT
D: TRBD2; V: TRBV7-9; J: TRBJ2-5; CDR3: CASTPTTSAQQETQYF; DNA: TGTGCCAGCACCCCCACGACTAGCGCCCAGCAAGAGACCCAGTACTTC
D: TRBD1; V: TRBV19; J: TRBJ1-1; CDR3: CASSITGALNTEAFF; DNA: TGTGCCAGTAGTATCACAGGGGCCTTGAACACTGAAGCTTTCTTT
D: TRBD1; V: TRBV27; J: TRBJ1-2; CDR3: CASSSGTGNYGYTF; DNA: TGTGCCAGCAGTTCCGGGACAGGAAACTATGGCTACACCTTC
D: NA; V: TRBV18; J: TRBJ2-7; CDR3: CASSPESGVSTYEQYF; DNA: TGTGCCAGCTCACCAGAATCGGGTGTATCGACCTACGAGCAGTACTTC
D: TRBD1; V: TRBV29-1; J: TRBJ1-1; CDR3: CSVETGVGTEAFF; DNA: TGCAGCGTCGAGACAGGGGTTGGTACTGAAGCTTTCTTT